What follows is one T cell receptor (beta chain) and its context. Original processing notes: Counts of nucleated cells, estimated from reference gene primer amplification, were obtained. Sequencing was performed with immunoSEQ multiplex PCR; in TCRdb, only in-frame clones are kept and a portion is missing. Clone size and the V and J calls come from that table; the DNA yielded D and trimming. The data show under 100,000 clones, 75% to 85% seen once. The data were taken from a study of blood T cell repertoires in COVID-19. Looking at the study overall: COVID-19 samples collected from the United States, Italy and Spain covered acute and convalescent phases. PBMCs, B-cell-depleted T cells, or T cells were the source of the cDNA or gDNA that made up the material.

The CDR3 extends over 14 amino acids. Germline trimming cut 8 bases from V and 1 base from J; bases unmatched to any gene: 7. Germline CDR1 and CDR2: SNHLY and FYNNEI. The chain has TRBV2 and TRBJ1-1, with TRBD1 matching 7 bases. The TCR comes from a human donor in a cohort sampled during active COVID-19. Sequencing was performed on peripheral blood. This chain's CDR3 is CASSVRGQNTEAFF. The CDR3 nucleotides are TGTGCCAGCTCCGTTAGGGGGCAGAACACTGAAGCTTTCTTT.